This TCR beta chain was identified in a study of blood T cell repertoires in COVID-19. Source study methods: Reference gene primer amplification gave estimated nucleated cell counts. The table came from immunoSEQ multiplex PCR; TCRdb's copy has only in-frame clones and leaves some out. V, J and clone size were drawn from that table, and D and trimming were deduced from the DNA. The table shows 120,000 or so clones, with over 75% occurring only once. This clone was detected only a few times. The TCR comes from a man between 50 and 59 years old with acute or convalescent COVID-19. The sequenced material came from peripheral blood.

Here the CDR3 DNA reads TGTGCCAGCAGCCAAGCCGACAGCAGGGCCTCCTACAATGAGCAGTTCTTC. Translating it yields CASSQADSRASYNEQFF. The chain joins TRBV3-1 (or the pseudogene TRBV3-2) to TRBJ2-1; possible D gene TRBD1, 5 bases. Trimming took off 1 base at V and 0 bases at J, with 13 bases between the two ends. This CDR3 region has 17 residues. Germline V lookup: CDR1 LGHDT, CDR2 YNNKEL (reference sequence).